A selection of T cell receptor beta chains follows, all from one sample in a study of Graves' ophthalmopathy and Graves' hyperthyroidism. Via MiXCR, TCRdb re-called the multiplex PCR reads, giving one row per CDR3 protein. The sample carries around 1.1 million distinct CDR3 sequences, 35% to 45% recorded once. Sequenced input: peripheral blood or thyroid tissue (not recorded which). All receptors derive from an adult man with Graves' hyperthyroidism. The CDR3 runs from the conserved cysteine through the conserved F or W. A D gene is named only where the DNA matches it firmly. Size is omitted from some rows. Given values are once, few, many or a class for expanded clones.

CDR3nt: TGTGCCAGCAGCTCCTCCCTCAGCAGGATTCAGCCCCAGCATTTT
CDR3aa: CASSSSLSRIQPQHF
abundance: many
j_gene: TRBJ1-5
d_gene: -
v_gene: TRBV7-9

CDR3nt: TGCAGCGTTGAGGGTAATGCGGGCCAAGAGACCCAGTACTTC
CDR3aa: CSVEGNAGQETQYF
abundance: -
j_gene: TRBJ2-5
d_gene: -
v_gene: TRBV29-1

CDR3nt: TGTGCCAGCAGTTACCCGGGAGGATTTGGGACCCAGTACTTC
CDR3aa: CASSYPGGFGTQYF
abundance: -
j_gene: TRBJ2-5
d_gene: TRBD2
v_gene: TRBV6-5

CDR3nt: TGTGCCAGCAGCCAAGAGACAGGGCTTAACTATGGCTACACCTTC
CDR3aa: CASSQETGLNYGYTF
abundance: few
j_gene: TRBJ1-2
d_gene: TRBD1
v_gene: TRBV4-2

CDR3nt: TGTGCCAGCAGCCCCTGGCTGGGCCGGACAGGGGAGTACCAGCCCCAGCATTTT
CDR3aa: CASSPWLGRTGEYQPQHF
abundance: -
j_gene: TRBJ1-5
d_gene: TRBD1
v_gene: TRBV2

CDR3nt: TGTGCCACCTTAGTTGACACCGGGGAGCTGTTTTTT
CDR3aa: CATLVDTGELFF
abundance: many
j_gene: TRBJ2-2
d_gene: -
v_gene: TRBV10-3

CDR3nt: TGTGCCAGCAGCGCCGGGACCTCGGGCAATCAGCCCCAGCATTTT
CDR3aa: CASSAGTSGNQPQHF
abundance: many
j_gene: TRBJ1-5
d_gene: -
v_gene: TRBV11-2

CDR3nt: TGTGCCAGCAGCTTTGGACGGACCCTCTACGAGCAGTACTTC
CDR3aa: CASSFGRTLYEQYF
abundance: many
j_gene: TRBJ2-7
d_gene: -
v_gene: TRBV7-2

CDR3nt: TGCAGCGTTGAAGATCGGGAACACCGGGGAGCTGTTTTT
CDR3aa: CSVEDREHRGAVF
abundance: once
j_gene: TRBJ2-2
d_gene: -
v_gene: TRBV29-1

CDR3nt: TGTGCCAGCAGCCCGGGACAGGACTGGCCCCAGCATTTT
CDR3aa: CASSPGQDWPQHF
abundance: -
j_gene: TRBJ1-5
d_gene: TRBD1
v_gene: TRBV7-8